This TCR beta chain stems from a study of vaccination effects on CD4 cells after COVID-19. Study background: Pools of viral peptides were used by the ViraFEST assay to expand antigen-specific CD4+ T cells ahead of sequencing.

Data came from immunoSEQ multiplex PCR; TCRdb stores just in-frame clones and leaves some out. The table includes about 40,000 clones, 65% to 75% detected once. The V gene end was trimmed by 0 bases and the J gene end by 8 bases; junction bases not matched to a gene: 11. Germline V CDR1 and CDR2: MNHEY, SVGAGI. CDR3 size: 16 residues. Isolating CD4+ T cells followed 9 to 10 days of culture. The participants, recipients of two vaccine doses, got either BNT162b2 or mRNA-1273. Researchers swapped half the medium for IL-2 medium on both days 3 and 7. Turning to this clone: Its antigen remains unknown.

This sample comprised CD4+ T cells from PBMCs cultured without peptide, obtained after COVID-19 vaccination. The gene calls are TRBV6-5 and TRBJ1-2, with 8 bases matching TRBD1. This receptor was taken from a human donor who received a COVID-19 vaccine. The CDR3 loop is CASSYSNRGQGRGYTF. CDR3 sequence (DNA): TGTGCCAGCAGTTACTCGAATAGAGGACAGGGACGAGGCTACACCTTC.